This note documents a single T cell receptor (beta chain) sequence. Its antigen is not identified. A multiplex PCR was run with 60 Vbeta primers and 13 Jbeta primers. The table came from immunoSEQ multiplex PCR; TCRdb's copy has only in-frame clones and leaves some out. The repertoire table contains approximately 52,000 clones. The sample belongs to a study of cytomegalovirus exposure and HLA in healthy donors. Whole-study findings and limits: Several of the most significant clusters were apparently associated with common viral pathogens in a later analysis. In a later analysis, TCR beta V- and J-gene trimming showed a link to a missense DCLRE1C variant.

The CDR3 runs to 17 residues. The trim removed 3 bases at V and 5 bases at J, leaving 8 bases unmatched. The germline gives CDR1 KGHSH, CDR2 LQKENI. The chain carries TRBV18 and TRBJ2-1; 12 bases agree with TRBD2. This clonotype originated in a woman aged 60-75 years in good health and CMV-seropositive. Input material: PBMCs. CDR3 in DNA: TGTGCCAGCTCACCGATTGTACTAGCGGGGGGACACAATGAGCAGTTCTTC. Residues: CASSPIVLAGGHNEQFF.